The 23 T cell receptor beta chains presented below share a single source sample, sequenced in a study of CD8+ T cells in alopecia areata. RNA was extracted and reverse transcribed into cDNA as the sequencing template. The assay was immunoSEQ multiplex PCR, and TCRdb's table has in-frame clones only and misses some. The sample holds around 120,000 clones, roughly 66% seen once. The sequencing input was CD4+ T cells sorted from blood. The receptors here all came from a human donor in good health.

The chain carries TRBV4-2 and TRBJ1-5; D is unclear. The germline V gene has CDR1 LGHNA and CDR2 YNFKEQ. Between the trimmed V and J ends, which lost 6 bases and 2 bases, there was a span of 11 bases. There are 14 residues in the CDR3. In DNA, the CDR3 is TGTGCCAGCAGGGGGTCCGGCGGCAATCAGCCCCAGCATTTT. This sequence encodes CASRGSGGNQPQHF.

The rearrangement joins TRBV5-1 to TRBJ2-5; 8 bases match TRBD2. The V gene's germline CDR1 is SGHRS and CDR2 YFSETQ. The ends lost 4 bases at V and 4 bases at J; junction bases unmatched: 9. This CDR3 has 15 residues. The CDR3 spells CASSNGERGPETQYF. In DNA form, the CDR3 reads TGCGCCAGCAGCAACGGAGAGCGGGGGCCAGAGACCCAGTACTTC.

The rearrangement uses TRBV7-9 and TRBJ1-1; a weak D match, TRBD1 (5 bases). This CDR3 has 12 residues. Germline values: CDR1 SEHNR, CDR2 FQNEAQ (reference sequence). Trimming took 8 bases from V and 1 from J, leaving 8 bases between them. For the CDR3, the DNA is TGTGCCAGCGGACAACAGAACACTGAAGCTTTCTTT. It is translated as CASGQQNTEAFF. Full variable domain (remainder filled in from reference TRBV7-9 and TRBJ1-1): DTGVSQNPRHKITKRGQNVTFRCDPISEHNRLYWYRQTLGQGPEFLTYFQNEAQLEKSRLLSDRFSAERPKGSFSTLEIQRTEQGDSAMYLCASGQQNTEAFFGQGTRLTVV.

This chain uses TRBV30 with TRBJ1-2, with D maybe TRBD1 (5 bases). Between the trimmed V and J ends, which lost 3 bases and 0 bases, there was a span of 17 bases. The CDR3 is 16 amino acids. Germline assignment: CDR1 GTSNPN and CDR2 SVGIG (reference sequence). CDR3 sequence reads: CAWSPRGLKTNYGYTF. In DNA form, the CDR3 reads TGTGCCTGGAGCCCTCGGGGACTTAAAACTAACTATGGCTACACCTTC.

V usage is TRBV2 and J usage is TRBJ2-5; no definite D call. Trimming shortened V by 7 bases and J by 1 base, and 13 bases separated the two germline ends. The CDR3 contains 14 residues. The germline V gene encodes CDR1 SNHLY and CDR2 FYNNEI. The CDR3 coding sequence is TGTGCCAGCATCCTGGCCGAGGTCCAAGAGACCCAGTACTTC. Its translation: CASILAEVQETQYF.

V gene TRBV18 combines with J gene TRBJ1-6; a weak D match, TRBD1 (5 bases). V lost 2 bases to trimming and J lost 8 bases, with 10 bases between them. This CDR3 spans 14 amino acids. CDR1 KGHSH and CDR2 LQKENI come from the germline V gene. CDR3 residues: CASSPVGGDSPLHF. The CDR3 nucleotides read TGTGCCAGCTCACCAGTTGGGGGTGATTCACCCCTCCACTTT. The variable domain in full, with the rest retrieved from reference TRBV18 and TRBJ1-6, is NAGVMQNPRHLVRRRGQEARLRCSPMKGHSHVYWYRQLPEEGLKFMVYLQKENIIDESGMPKERFSAEFPKEGPSILRIQQVVRGDSAAYFCASSPVGGDSPLHFGNGTRLTVT.

The gene calls are TRBV11-2 and TRBJ1-1, with 8 bases identical to TRBD1. Trimming took 5 bases from V and 0 from J; bases not matched to a gene: 11. CDR3 length: 17 residues. CDR1 is SGHAT and CDR2 is FQNNGV in the germline V gene. This chain's CDR3 is CASSQLLLDRVNTEAFF. The DNA for the CDR3 is TGTGCCAGCAGCCAACTTCTCCTGGACAGGGTGAACACTGAAGCTTTCTTT.

V gene TRBV5-1 combines with J gene TRBJ2-5, with unresolved D. Trimming left V 0 bases short and J 5 bases short, with 8 bases between. Germline loops: CDR1 SGHRS, CDR2 YFSETQ. The CDR3 extends over 13 amino acids. CDR3 bases: TGCGCCAGCAGCTTGGGTGTCGAGGAGACCCAGTACTTC. Amino acid sequence: CASSLGVEETQYF.

This rearrangement joins TRBV6-5 to TRBJ1-1, with no clear D. Trimming removed 6 bases from V and 0 bases from J, with 11 bases in between. Germline-derived CDR1 and CDR2 are MNHEY and SVGAGI. This CDR3 has 14 residues. This CDR3 is CASRDPRVNTEAFF. The CDR3, as DNA: TGTGCCAGCAGGGACCCCCGGGTGAACACTGAAGCTTTCTTT.

V is TRBV6-5 and J is TRBJ2-2, with D possibly being TRBD1 or TRBD2 (5 bases each). CDR3 length: 15 residues. The germline V gene encodes CDR1 MNHEY and CDR2 SVGAGI. Trimming removed 5 bases at V and 10 bases at J, with 20 bases between. CDR3 in amino acids: CASSTTSLGDEELFF. CDR3 nucleotide sequence: TGTGCCAGCAGTACGACATCCTTGGGGGACGAGGAGCTGTTTTTT.

This chain joins TRBV7-9 and TRBJ1-5, with 8 bases fitting TRBD1. J gave up 6 bases and V 1 base, and 5 bases lay outside the gene matches. CDR1 is SEHNR and CDR2 is FQNEAQ in the germline V gene (reference sequence). The CDR3 is made up of 15 amino acids. The CDR3 DNA is TGTGCCAGCAGCTTAGAGGCAGGGGGCGGTCAGCCCCAGCATTTT. Translation gives CASSLEAGGGQPQHF.

The J gene is TRBJ2-7, the V gene TRBV10-3; D perhaps matches TRBD2 (5 bases). The CDR3 covers 15 residues. V lost 11 bases and J 5 bases, leaving 25 bases between the germline ends. Germline V gives CDR1 ENHRY, CDR2 SYGVKD. This CDR3 is CASCPGPDIGDEQYF. CDR3 DNA sequence: TGTGCCTCCTGCCCCGGGCCCGACATCGGGGACGAGCAGTACTTC.

This rearrangement joins TRBV27 to TRBJ1-2; 7 bases match TRBD1. The CDR3 runs to 14 residues. Unmatched junction bases numbered 3, after V lost 3 bases and J lost 2 bases. Germline assignment: CDR1 MNHEY and CDR2 SMNVEV (reference sequence). CDR3 amino acids: CASSFTGVNYGYTF. CDR3 DNA sequence: TGTGCCAGCAGTTTCACAGGGGTCAACTATGGCTACACCTTC.

The CDR3 is CSAGQGGGYTF. CDR3 nucleotides: TGCAGCGCCGGACAGGGCGGTGGCTACACCTTC. V gene TRBV29-1 combines with J gene TRBJ1-2, with TRBD1 matching 8 bases. CDR1 is SQVTM, CDR2 ANQGSEA, per germline. V lost 7 bases, J lost 7 bases, and 5 bases stayed unmatched. The CDR3 runs to 11 residues.

The rearrangement links TRBV23-1 to TRBJ1-2, with TRBD1 matching 8 bases. Being an ORF, TRBV23-1 has a function that is uncertain. CDR3 length equals 15 residues. V gave up 4 bases and J gave up 2 bases; unmatched junction bases: 6. CDR3 coding DNA: TGCGCCAGCAGTCTTCGACAGGGGAGGAACTATGGCTACACCTTC. Its protein is CASSLRQGRNYGYTF.

This rearrangement joins TRBV7-8 to TRBJ2-4, with TRBD1 matching 7 bases. The germline gives CDR1 SGHVS, CDR2 FQNEAQ. The trim removed 1 base at V and 0 bases at J, leaving 9 bases unmatched. The CDR3 sequence is 18 residues long. The CDR3 DNA reads TGTGCCAGCAGCTTAGTGGCCGGACAGGTGCTAGCCAAAAACATTCAGTACTTC. It encodes CASSLVAGQVLAKNIQYF.

This clone was recorded a few times. The chain combines TRBV5-5 with TRBJ2-5; D not resolved. Germline CDR1 SGHKS, CDR2 YYEKEE (reference sequence). The CDR3 has 17 amino acids. V lost 4 bases and J lost 1, with 20 bases in between. CDR3 nucleotide sequence: TGTGCCAGCAGCGCTCTCAGGTCCCGCACGGTCCAAGAGACCCAGTACTTC. This translates into CASSALRSRTVQETQYF.

The gene calls are TRBV30 and TRBJ1-1; D not resolved. The CDR3 sequence is 15 residues long. Germline CDR1 reads GTSNPN; CDR2 reads SVGIG (reference sequence). Trimming pared 0 bases from V and 1 base from J, leaving 12 bases between. CDR3 protein: CAWSVKSSRNTEAFF. In nucleotides, the CDR3 is TGTGCCTGGAGTGTTAAGTCAAGCAGGAACACTGAAGCTTTCTTT.

V is TRBV6-5 and J is TRBJ2-3; D is tentatively TRBD1 or TRBD2 (5 bases each). CDR1 is MNHEY, CDR2 SVGAGI, per germline. V was cut by 6 bases and J by 7 bases, with 14 bases left in between. The CDR3 has 13 amino acids. The CDR3 loop is CASRPEGSHTQYF. The CDR3 DNA follows: TGTGCCAGCAGACCCGAGGGGTCTCATACGCAGTATTTT.

The chain combines TRBV10-2 with TRBJ2-2; D remains ambiguous. Germline CDR1 WSHSY, CDR2 SAAADI. CDR3 size: 13 residues. Trimming removed 4 bases at V and 0 bases at J, with 3 bases between. The CDR3 coding sequence is TGCGCCAGCAGTGTTGCGAACACCGGGGAGCTGTTTTTT. Protein sequence: CASSVANTGELFF.

The chain joins TRBV4-1 to TRBJ1-1; D is possibly TRBD1 (5 bases). V lost 0 bases and J 1 base, leaving 9 bases between the germline ends. The CDR3 has 15 amino acids. Germline V gene sequence: CDR1 MGHRA, CDR2 YSYEKL. The CDR3 protein is CASSQDRQSNTEAFF. The CDR3 DNA reads TGCGCCAGCAGCCAAGATAGACAGTCGAACACTGAAGCTTTCTTT.

Written as DNA, the CDR3 is TGTGCCAGCAGCTTCGGGACCGCGGCCTCTGCGCAGTATTTT. Translating gives CASSFGTAASAQYF. The rearrangement joins TRBV11-2 to TRBJ2-3, with D tentatively TRBD1 or TRBD2 (5 bases each). The CDR3 runs 14 residues. Trimming took off 3 bases at V and 10 bases at J, with 17 bases between the two ends. In germline, CDR1 is SGHAT, CDR2 FQNNGV.

The chain employs TRBV14 and TRBJ2-7; D unclear. There are 13 residues in the CDR3. V lost 1 base to trimming and J lost 4 bases, with 8 bases between them. Germline CDR1 and CDR2: SGHDN and FVKESK. In DNA, the CDR3 is TGTGCCAGCAGCCAAGGACCCCGTTACGAGCAGTACTTC. This gives the protein CASSQGPRYEQYF.